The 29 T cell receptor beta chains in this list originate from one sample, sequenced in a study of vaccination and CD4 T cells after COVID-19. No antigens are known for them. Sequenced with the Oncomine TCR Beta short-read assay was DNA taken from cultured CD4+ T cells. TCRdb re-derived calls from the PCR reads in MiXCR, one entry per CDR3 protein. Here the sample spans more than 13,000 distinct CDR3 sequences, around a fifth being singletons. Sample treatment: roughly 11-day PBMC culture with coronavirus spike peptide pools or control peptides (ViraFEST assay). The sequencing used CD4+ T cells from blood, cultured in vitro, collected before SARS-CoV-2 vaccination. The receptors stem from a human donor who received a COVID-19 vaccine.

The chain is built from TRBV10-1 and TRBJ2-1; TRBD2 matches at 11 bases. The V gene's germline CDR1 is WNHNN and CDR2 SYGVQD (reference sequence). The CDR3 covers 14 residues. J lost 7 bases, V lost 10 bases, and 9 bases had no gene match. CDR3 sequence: CATQTSGEGNEQFF. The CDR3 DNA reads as TGCGCCACCCAGACTAGCGGGGAGGGGAATGAGCAGTTCTTC.

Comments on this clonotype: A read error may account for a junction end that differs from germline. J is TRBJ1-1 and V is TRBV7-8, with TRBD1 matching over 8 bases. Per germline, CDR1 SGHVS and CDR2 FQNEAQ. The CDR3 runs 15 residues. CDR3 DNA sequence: TGTGCCAGCAGTTACGAACAGGGGGGGAACGCTGAAGCTTTCTTT. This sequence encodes CASSYEQGGNAEAFF.

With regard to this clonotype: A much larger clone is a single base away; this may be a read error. DNA of the CDR3: TGTGCCAGCAGCTTGGGACGGAAGAACACTGAAGCTTTCTTT. Amino acid sequence: CASSLGRKNTEAFF. The V gene is TRBV7-9, the J gene TRBJ1-1; possibly TRBD1 for D (5 bases). With 3 bases removed from V and 1 base from J, the gap between germline ends came to 9 bases. This CDR3 has 14 residues. Germline-derived CDR1 and CDR2 are SEHNR and FQNEAQ (reference sequence).

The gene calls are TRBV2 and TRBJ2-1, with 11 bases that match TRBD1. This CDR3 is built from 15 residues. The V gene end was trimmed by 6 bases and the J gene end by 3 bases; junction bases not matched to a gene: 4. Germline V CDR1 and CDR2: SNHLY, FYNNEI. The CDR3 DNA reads TGTGCCAGCAGGGCGGGACAGGGGGACTACAATGAGCAGTTCTTC. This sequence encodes CASRAGQGDYNEQFF.

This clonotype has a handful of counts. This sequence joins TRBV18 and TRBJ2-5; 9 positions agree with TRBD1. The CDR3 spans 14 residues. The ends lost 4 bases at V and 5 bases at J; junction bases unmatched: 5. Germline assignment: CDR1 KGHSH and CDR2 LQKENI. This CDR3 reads CASSQTGGSETQYF. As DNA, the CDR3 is TGTGCCAGCTCACAAACAGGGGGCTCGGAGACCCAGTACTTC.

CDR3: CAWSADRGHEQYF. In nucleotides, the CDR3 is TGTGCCTGGAGTGCTGACAGGGGGCACGAGCAGTACTTC. This sequence joins TRBV30 and TRBJ2-7; 10 bases are shared with TRBD1. The J segment lost 5 bases and the V segment lost 1 base, leaving 2 bases of the junction unmatched. This CDR3 region has 13 residues. Germline assignment: CDR1 GTSNPN and CDR2 SVGIG (reference sequence).

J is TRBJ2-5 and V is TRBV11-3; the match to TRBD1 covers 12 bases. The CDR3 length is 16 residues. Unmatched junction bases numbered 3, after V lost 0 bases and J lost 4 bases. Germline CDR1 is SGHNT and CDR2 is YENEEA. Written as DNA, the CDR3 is TGTGCCAGCAGCTTAGATGGGACAGGGGGCGGAGAGACCCAGTACTTC. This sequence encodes CASSLDGTGGGETQYF.

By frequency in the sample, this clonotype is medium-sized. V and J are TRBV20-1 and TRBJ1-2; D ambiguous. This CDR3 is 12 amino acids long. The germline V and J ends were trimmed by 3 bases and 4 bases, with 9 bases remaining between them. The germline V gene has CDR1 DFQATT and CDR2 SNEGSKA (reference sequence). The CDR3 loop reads CSASMGFYGYTF. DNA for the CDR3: TGCAGTGCTAGTATGGGGTTCTATGGCTACACCTTC.

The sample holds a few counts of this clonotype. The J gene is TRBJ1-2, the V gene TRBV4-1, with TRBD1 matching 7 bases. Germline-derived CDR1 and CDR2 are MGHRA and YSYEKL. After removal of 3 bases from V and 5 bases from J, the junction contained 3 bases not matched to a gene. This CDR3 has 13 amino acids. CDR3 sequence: CASSQATGYGYTF. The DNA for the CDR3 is TGCGCCAGCAGCCAGGCGACAGGGTATGGCTACACCTTC.

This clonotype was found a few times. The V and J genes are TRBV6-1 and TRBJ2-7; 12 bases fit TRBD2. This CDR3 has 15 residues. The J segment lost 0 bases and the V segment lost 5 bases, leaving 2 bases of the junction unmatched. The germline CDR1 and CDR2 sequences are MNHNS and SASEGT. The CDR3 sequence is CASSQTSGGSYEQYF. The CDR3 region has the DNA TGTGCCAGCAGTCAGACTAGCGGGGGCTCCTACGAGCAGTACTTC.

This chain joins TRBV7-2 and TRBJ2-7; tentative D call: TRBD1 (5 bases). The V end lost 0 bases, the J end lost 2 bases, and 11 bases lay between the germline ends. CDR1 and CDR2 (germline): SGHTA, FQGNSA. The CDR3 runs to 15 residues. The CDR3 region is CASSLAAGFTYEQYF. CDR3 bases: TGTGCCAGCAGCTTAGCGGCAGGGTTCACCTACGAGCAGTACTTC.

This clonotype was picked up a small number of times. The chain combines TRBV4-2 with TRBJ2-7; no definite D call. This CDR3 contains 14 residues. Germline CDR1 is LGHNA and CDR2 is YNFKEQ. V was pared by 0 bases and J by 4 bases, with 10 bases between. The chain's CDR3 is CASSQESLGYEQYF. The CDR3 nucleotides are TGTGCCAGCAGCCAAGAAAGTCTAGGATACGAGCAGTACTTC.

The CDR3 sequence: CAISQNLAGGGQYF. For the CDR3, the DNA is TGTGCCATCAGCCAAAACCTAGCGGGGGGAGGGCAGTACTTC. This rearrangement joins TRBV10-3 to TRBJ2-7; TRBD2 agrees at 11 bases. The CDR3 totals 14 residues. The V segment lost 6 bases and the J segment 9 bases; nucleotides outside the gene matches: 10. Per germline, CDR1 ENHRY and CDR2 SYGVKD.

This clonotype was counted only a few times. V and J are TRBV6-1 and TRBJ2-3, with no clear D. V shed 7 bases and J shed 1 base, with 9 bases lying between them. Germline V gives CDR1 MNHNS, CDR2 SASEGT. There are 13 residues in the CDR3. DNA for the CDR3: TGTGCCAGCAACCTAGACCGCACAGATACGCAGTATTTT. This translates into CASNLDRTDTQYF.

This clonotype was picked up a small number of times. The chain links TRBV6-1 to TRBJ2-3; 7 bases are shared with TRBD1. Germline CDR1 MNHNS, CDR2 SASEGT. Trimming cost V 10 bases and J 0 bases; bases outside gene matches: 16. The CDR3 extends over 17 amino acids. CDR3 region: CATTRGPFPLSTDTQYF. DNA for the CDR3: TGTGCCACTACTAGGGGGCCCTTCCCCCTTAGCACAGATACGCAGTATTTT.

CDR3 bases: TGTGCCAGCAGCTTAGAATGGGGGGGACAGGGGGCCTGGGAGACCCAGTACTTC. Translation gives CASSLEWGGQGAWETQYF. The chain carries TRBV11-1 and TRBJ2-5; 12 positions agree with TRBD1. This CDR3 is 18 amino acids long. Germline CDR1 SGHAT, CDR2 FQDESV (reference sequence). The trim removed 1 base at V and 5 bases at J, leaving 11 bases unmatched.

For the CDR3, the DNA is TGTGCCTGGAGTAGTACCTCCTACGAGCAGTACTTC. This sequence encodes CAWSSTSYEQYF. The genes are TRBV30 and TRBJ2-7; the D is unclear. V lost 2 bases and J lost 0, with 5 bases in between. CDR1 and CDR2 from the germline V gene are GTSNPN and SVGIG (reference sequence). The CDR3 totals 12 residues.

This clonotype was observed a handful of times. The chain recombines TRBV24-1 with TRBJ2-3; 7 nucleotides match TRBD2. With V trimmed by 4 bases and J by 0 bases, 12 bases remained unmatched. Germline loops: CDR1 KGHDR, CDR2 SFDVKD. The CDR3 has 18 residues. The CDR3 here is CATSDQRGAFTSTDTQYF. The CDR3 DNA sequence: TGTGCCACCAGTGACCAGCGGGGAGCGTTTACTAGCACAGATACGCAGTATTTT.

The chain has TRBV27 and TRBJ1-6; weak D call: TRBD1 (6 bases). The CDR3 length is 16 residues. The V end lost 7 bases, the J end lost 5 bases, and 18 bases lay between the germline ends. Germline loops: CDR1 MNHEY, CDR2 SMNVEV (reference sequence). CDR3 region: CASISRGVGDNSPLHF. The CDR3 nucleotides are TGTGCCAGCATCTCTAGGGGGGTGGGAGATAATTCACCCCTCCACTTT.

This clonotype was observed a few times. CDR3 in DNA: TGCAGTGCTCAGTGGCAGGGGGCCTACAATGAGCAGTTCTTC. It yields the protein CSAQWQGAYNEQFF. J is TRBJ2-1 and V is TRBV20-1, with 7 bases lining up with TRBD1. Germline loops: CDR1 DFQATT, CDR2 SNEGSKA (reference sequence). The trim removed 5 bases at V and 2 bases at J, leaving 6 bases unmatched. This CDR3 region has 14 residues.

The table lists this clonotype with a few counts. CDR3 nucleotide sequence: TGTGCCAGCAGTGAACTAGTAGTGTCAGAGACCCAGTACTTC. It translates to CASSELVVSETQYF. V gene TRBV25-1 combines with J gene TRBJ2-5, with D uncertain. The CDR3 loop spans 14 amino acids. V lost 2 bases, J lost 4 bases, and 11 bases lay in between. In germline, CDR1 is MGHDK, CDR2 SYGVNS.

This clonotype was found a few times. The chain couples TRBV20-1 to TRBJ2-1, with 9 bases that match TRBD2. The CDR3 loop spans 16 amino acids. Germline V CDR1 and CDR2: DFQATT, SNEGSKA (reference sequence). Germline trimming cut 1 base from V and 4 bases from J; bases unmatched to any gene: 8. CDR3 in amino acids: CSARVASGVGYNEQFF. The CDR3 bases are TGCAGTGCTAGAGTCGCTAGCGGGGTGGGATACAATGAGCAGTTCTTC.

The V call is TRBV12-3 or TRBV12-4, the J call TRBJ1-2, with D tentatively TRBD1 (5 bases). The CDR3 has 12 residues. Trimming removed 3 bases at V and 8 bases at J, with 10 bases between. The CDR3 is CASSFEGLGYTF. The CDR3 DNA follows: TGTGCCAGCAGTTTTGAGGGGCTCGGCTACACCTTC.

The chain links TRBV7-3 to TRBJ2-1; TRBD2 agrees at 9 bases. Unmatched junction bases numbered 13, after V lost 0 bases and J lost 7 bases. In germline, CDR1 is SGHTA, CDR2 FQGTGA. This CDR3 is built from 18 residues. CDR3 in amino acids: CASSLTQKGGGAVNEQFF. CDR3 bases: TGTGCCAGCAGCTTAACCCAAAAAGGCGGGGGGGCAGTTAATGAGCAGTTCTTC.

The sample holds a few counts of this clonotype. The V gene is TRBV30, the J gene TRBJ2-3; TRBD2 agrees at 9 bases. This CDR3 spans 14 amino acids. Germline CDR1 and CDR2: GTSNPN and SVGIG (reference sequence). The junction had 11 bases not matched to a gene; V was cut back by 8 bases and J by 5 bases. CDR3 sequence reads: CAQRRLAGKDTQYF. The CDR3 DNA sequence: TGTGCCCAAAGGAGGCTAGCGGGGAAAGATACGCAGTATTTT.

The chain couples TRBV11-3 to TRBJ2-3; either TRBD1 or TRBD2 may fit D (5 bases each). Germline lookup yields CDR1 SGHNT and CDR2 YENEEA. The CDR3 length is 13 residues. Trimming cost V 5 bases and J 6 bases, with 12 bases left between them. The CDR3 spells CASSRPGLDTQYF. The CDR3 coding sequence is TGTGCCAGCAGCCGTCCGGGGCTGGATACGCAGTATTTT.

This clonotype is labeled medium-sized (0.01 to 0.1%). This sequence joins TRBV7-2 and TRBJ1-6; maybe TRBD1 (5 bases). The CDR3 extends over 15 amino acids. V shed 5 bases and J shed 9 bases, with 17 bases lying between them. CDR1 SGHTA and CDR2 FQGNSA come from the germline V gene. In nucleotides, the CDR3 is TGTGCCAGCAGCCCGGGACTGAGCGGGAGTTCACCCCTCCACTTT. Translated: CASSPGLSGSSPLHF.

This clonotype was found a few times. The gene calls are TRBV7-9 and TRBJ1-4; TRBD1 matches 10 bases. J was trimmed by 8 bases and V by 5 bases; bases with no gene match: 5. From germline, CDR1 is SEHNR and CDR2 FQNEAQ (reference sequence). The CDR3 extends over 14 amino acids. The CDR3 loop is CASSTGQGQEKLFF. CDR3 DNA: TGTGCCAGCAGCACGGGACAGGGGCAGGAAAAACTGTTTTTT.

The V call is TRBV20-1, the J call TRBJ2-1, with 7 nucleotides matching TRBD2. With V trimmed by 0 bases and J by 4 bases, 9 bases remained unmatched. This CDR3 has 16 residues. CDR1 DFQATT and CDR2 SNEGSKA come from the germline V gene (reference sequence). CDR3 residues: CSARDWASGGYNEQFF. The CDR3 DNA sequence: TGCAGTGCTAGAGATTGGGCTAGCGGAGGTTACAATGAGCAGTTCTTC.